This T cell receptor beta chain was documented in a study of blood T cells in healthy people across ages. Study-wide points: Getting older went along with TCR beta diversity per million T cells dropping roughly linearly.

With respect to this clonotype: The antigen is undetermined.

The use of a sample-barcoded 5' primer and a J-beta primer mix characterized a second PCR of about 7 to 12 cycles. MiXCR was run by TCRdb on the 5' RACE reads, yielding one entry per CDR3 protein. The sample has 700,000 or so distinct CDR3 sequences, less than 45% seen once; the top ten hold around 32%. This CDR3 region has 14 residues. Germline CDR1 and CDR2: MNHNS and SASEGT. V gave up 7 bases and J gave up 5 bases, with 12 bases separating them. This receptor was taken from an elderly man in good health. Sample: blood. The chain recombines TRBV6-1 with TRBJ1-6; D gene unclear. The CDR3 loop reads CASTLAGHNSPLHF. For the CDR3, the DNA is TGTGCCAGCACCTTGGCCGGCCATAATTCACCCCTCCACTTT.